This section outlines one TCR beta chain sequence together with its context. CDR1 SGDLS and CDR2 YYNGEE come from the germline V gene. Trimming took off 3 bases at V and 4 bases at J, with 7 bases between the two ends. The CDR3 has 13 amino acids. After template switching added a universal primer site, the resulting cDNA carried unique molecular identifiers. One entry per CDR3 protein, called by TCRdb with MiXCR from the 5' RACE reads. Altogether hundreds of thousands of distinct CDR3 sequences are present, around 21% being singletons, with the ten largest covering approximately 4.3%. These data belong to a study of identical twins. These data were likewise used in another study, on T cells expressing NK-cell markers. That work contributes: Among CD8+ T cells from over 5 donors, dominant NKG2C+ clonotypes accounted for about 1.0-7.0%.

The TCR originated in a woman aged 18-29 years in good health. The chain carries TRBV9 and TRBJ2-2; the D is unclear. Sequencing used PBMCs. The DNA for the CDR3 is TGTGCCAGCAGCGCGCATACCACCGGGGAGCTGTTTTTT. Amino acid sequence: CASSAHTTGELFF.